Shown below are 20 T cell receptor beta chains from a single sample sequenced in a study of blood T cell repertoires in COVID-19. This table comes from immunoSEQ multiplex PCR, and its TCRdb copy is limited to in-frame clones, with some not included. The table has 130,000 to 150,000 clones, about 82% seen once. Input material: peripheral blood. The receptors derive from a woman between 35 and 50 years old with active or convalescent COVID-19.

V usage is TRBV6-5 and J usage is TRBJ2-7; 11 nucleotides align to TRBD2. V lost 6 bases and J lost 4; bases outside the gene matches: 8. The germline V gene encodes CDR1 MNHEY and CDR2 SVGAGI. CDR3 length: 15 residues. CDR3: CASRIRLAGRYEQYF. The CDR3 coding sequence is TGTGCCAGCAGGATACGACTAGCGGGAAGGTACGAGCAGTACTTC.

The chain carries TRBV2 and TRBJ2-1; weak D call: TRBD1 (6 bases). The V end lost 8 bases, the J end lost 1 base, and 12 bases lay between the germline ends. The CDR3 contains 14 residues. CDR1 is SNHLY, CDR2 FYNNEI, per germline. CDR3 protein: CASGRQESYNEQFF. Written as DNA, the CDR3 is TGTGCCAGCGGCCGACAGGAGTCCTACAATGAGCAGTTCTTC.

The rearrangement joins TRBV10-1 to TRBJ1-5; TRBD1 matches 7 bases. The germline V gene encodes CDR1 WNHNN and CDR2 SYGVQD (reference sequence). Trimming at V came to 6 bases and at J to 2 bases, leaving 4 bases not matched to a gene. CDR3 length equals 14 residues. Written as DNA, the CDR3 is TGCGCCAGCAGCGCAGGGGGAGGCAATCAGCCCCAGCATTTT. Translating it yields CASSAGGGNQPQHF.

This clone was seen more than once but under ten times. The genes are TRBV10-3 and TRBJ2-2, with D possibly matching TRBD1 (6 bases). Germline V gives CDR1 ENHRY, CDR2 SYGVKD. This CDR3 contains 13 residues. Between the trimmed V and J ends, which lost 7 bases and 4 bases, there was a span of 10 bases. CDR3: CAIKGETTGELFF. CDR3 bases: TGTGCCATCAAGGGGGAGACCACCGGGGAGCTGTTTTTT.

This chain links TRBV5-1 with TRBJ1-2, with 10 bases aligning to TRBD1. This CDR3 is built from 14 residues. Germline V lookup: CDR1 SGHRS, CDR2 YFSETQ. V lost 4 bases, J lost 3 bases, and 3 bases stayed unmatched. As DNA, the CDR3 is TGCGCCAGCAGCCCGGGACAGGGGCACTATGGCTACACCTTC. It encodes CASSPGQGHYGYTF.

The chain uses TRBV27 and TRBJ1-6; possible D gene TRBD1, 6 bases. V lost 6 bases and J lost 3, with 18 bases in between. CDR3 length: 17 amino acids. Germline V CDR1 and CDR2: MNHEY, SMNVEV (reference sequence). For the CDR3, the DNA is TGTGCCAGCAGCCTTATGGGCGGGGGCATCTATAATTCACCCCTCCACTTT. The encoded protein is CASSLMGGGIYNSPLHF.

The CDR3 DNA reads TGTGCCAGCAGTGGGTTGGGGACTAGCACAGATACGCAGTATTTT. The encoded protein is CASSGLGTSTDTQYF. V usage is TRBV2 and J usage is TRBJ2-3; possible D gene TRBD2, 6 bases. The germline gives CDR1 SNHLY, CDR2 FYNNEI. Trimming cost V 4 bases and J 0 bases, with 11 bases left between them. The CDR3 is 15 amino acids.

The V and J genes are TRBV20-1 and TRBJ1-2, with D perhaps TRBD1 (6 bases). V lost 3 bases to trimming and J lost 7 bases, with 15 bases between them. The CDR3 contains 13 residues. Germline V gene sequence: CDR1 DFQATT, CDR2 SNEGSKA (reference sequence). The CDR3 is CSASSRQAGGYTF. DNA of the CDR3: TGCAGTGCTAGTTCCCGACAGGCGGGTGGCTACACCTTC.

This sequence joins TRBV5-1 and TRBJ2-5, with 15 bases lining up with TRBD2. After removal of 0 bases from V and 4 bases from J, the junction contained 13 bases not matched to a gene. CDR1 is SGHRS and CDR2 is YFSETQ in the germline V gene. This CDR3 has 20 amino acids. CDR3 loop: CASSLALRTSGGAPVETQYF. The CDR3 DNA reads TGCGCCAGCAGCTTGGCCCTCAGGACTAGCGGGGGGGCTCCTGTAGAGACCCAGTACTTC.

The CDR3 DNA sequence: TGTGCCAGCAGCTTTAAGCGGGAGGTTAGTGGTGCAGATACGCAGTATTTT. This translates into CASSFKREVSGADTQYF. This chain joins TRBV7-2 and TRBJ2-3; TRBD2 matches 9 bases. Germline loops: CDR1 SGHTA, CDR2 FQGNSA. The V segment lost 3 bases and the J segment 4 bases; nucleotides outside the gene matches: 11. The CDR3 sequence is 17 residues long. The full variable domain, its missing parts supplied by reference TRBV7-2 and TRBJ2-3, is GAGVSQSPSNKVTEKGKDVELRCDPISGHTALYWYRQSLGQGLEFLIYFQGNSAPDKSGLPSDRFSAERTGGSVSTLTIQRTQQEDSAVYLCASSFKREVSGADTQYFGPGTRLTVL.

This chain connects TRBV28 to TRBJ1-5; D uncertain. Trimming stripped 6 bases from V and 6 bases from J, with 12 bases between. This CDR3 spans 13 amino acids. The germline CDR1 and CDR2 sequences are MDHEN and SYDVKM. The CDR3: CASSFLSVQPQHF. The CDR3, as DNA: TGTGCCAGCAGCTTCCTGTCCGTTCAGCCCCAGCATTTT.

J is TRBJ2-5 and V is TRBV24-1, with TRBD1 matching over 9 bases. The J segment lost 1 base and the V segment lost 0 bases, leaving 8 bases of the junction unmatched. Germline-derived CDR1 and CDR2 are KGHDR and SFDVKD. The CDR3 is made up of 18 amino acids. The CDR3 here is CATSDLVMGTGSQETQYF. The CDR3, as DNA: TGTGCCACCAGTGATTTGGTTATGGGGACAGGGAGCCAAGAGACCCAGTACTTC.

The chain employs TRBV4-1 and TRBJ1-1, with 10 bases lining up with TRBD1. V lost 7 bases to trimming and J lost 6 bases; unmatched junction nucleotides: 5. The germline CDR1 and CDR2 sequences are MGHRA and YSYEKL. The CDR3 is 13 amino acids. The CDR3 loop reads CASTGTGASEAFF. The DNA of the CDR3 is TGCGCCAGCACCGGGACAGGGGCCTCTGAAGCTTTCTTT.

The chain has TRBV19 and TRBJ2-4; 8 bases line up with TRBD1. This CDR3 is 16 amino acids long. Germline trimming cut 5 bases from V and 1 base from J; bases unmatched to any gene: 7. The germline CDR1 and CDR2 sequences are LNHDA and SQIVND (reference sequence). The CDR3 region has the DNA TGTGCCAGTAGTGATTACAGGGGGAGGGCCAAAAACATTCAGTACTTC. Its translation is CASSDYRGRAKNIQYF.

CDR3 region: CASSFIRGAFDFF. The CDR3 bases are TGTGCCAGCAGTTTCATTCGGGGGGCGTTTGATTTCTTT. The chain employs TRBV28 and TRBJ1-1; D is perhaps TRBD1 (6 bases). V was trimmed by 3 bases and J by 13 bases, leaving 18 bases between them. The CDR3 consists of 13 residues. In germline, CDR1 is MDHEN, CDR2 SYDVKM.

This rearrangement joins TRBV28 to TRBJ1-1, with D perhaps TRBD1 (6 bases). The CDR3 contains 14 residues. Germline CDR1 is MDHEN and CDR2 is SYDVKM. V was pared by 4 bases and J by 6 bases, with 15 bases between. The CDR3 nucleotides read TGTGCCAGCAGTTCGGCTAAGGGGGACGCTGAAGCTTTCTTT. Encoded protein: CASSSAKGDAEAFF.

The chain's CDR3 is CASRGLQETQYF. In DNA, the CDR3 is TGTGCCAGCAGGGGGCTCCAAGAGACCCAGTACTTC. This chain links TRBV7-2 with TRBJ2-5; D is perhaps TRBD1 (5 bases). The CDR3 has 12 residues. Germline V gene data show CDR1 as SGHTA and CDR2 as FQGNSA. V dropped 6 bases and J dropped 1 base, with 6 bases sitting between them.

The rearrangement links TRBV6-5 to TRBJ1-4; maybe TRBD1 (6 bases). The CDR3 runs to 15 residues. Germline V gene sequence: CDR1 MNHEY, CDR2 SVGAGI. V lost 4 bases and J lost 8, with 17 bases in between. This chain's CDR3 is CASSSGQIWGEKLFF. CDR3 DNA sequence: TGTGCCAGCAGTTCGGGACAAATATGGGGGGAAAAACTGTTTTTT.

The gene calls are TRBV7-2 and TRBJ1-5; 8 positions match TRBD1. V lost 8 bases to trimming and J lost 2 bases; unmatched junction nucleotides: 2. This CDR3 has 13 residues. Germline values: CDR1 SGHTA, CDR2 FQGNSA. CDR3 nucleotide sequence: TGTGCCAGCGGACAGGGTGGCAATCAGCCCCAGCATTTT. Its protein is CASGQGGNQPQHF.

The rearrangement links TRBV12-5 to TRBJ1-1, with a tentative D call TRBD1 (5 bases). Germline CDR1 is LGHNT and CDR2 is FRNRAP. Trimming left V 1 base short and J 10 bases short, with 16 bases between. The CDR3 spans 14 residues. The CDR3 nucleotides are TGTGCTAGTGGTTTGGGTTCAGACAGCCCGAGAGCTTTCTTT. Protein: CASGLGSDSPRAFF.